This is a list of T cell receptor beta chains from one sample in a study of T cell responses to AZD1222 COVID-19 vaccine. Only in-frame clones appear in the TCRdb table, and some are missing; sequencing was by immunoSEQ multiplex PCR. The table has 75,000 to 100,000 clones, about nine tenths seen once; the top ten hold 2.4%. Sequencing used peripheral blood, obtained on day 0 of AZD1222 vaccination. These receptor sequences come from an adult in good health. Both conserved end residues are part of each CDR3. The order of the fields is clone size, D gene, J gene, V gene, CDR3 DNA, CDR3 protein. D genes are given only for firm matches. Size is omitted from some rows. Given values are once, few, many or a class for expanded clones.

clone size: NA; D gene: TRBD2; J gene: TRBJ2-1; V gene: TRBV29-1; CDR3 DNA: TGCAGCGTAGGACTAGCGGGAAACAATGAGCAGTTCTTC; CDR3 protein: CSVGLAGNNEQFF
clone size: NA; D gene: NA; J gene: TRBJ2-7; V gene: TRBV7-2; CDR3 DNA: TGTGCCAGCAGCTCTCAGACAGTCAACACCTACGAGCAGTACTTC; CDR3 protein: CASSSQTVNTYEQYF
clone size: NA; D gene: NA; J gene: TRBJ1-5; V gene: TRBV19; CDR3 DNA: TGTGCCAGTAGTATTCAACAGGGCAACAATCAGCCCCAGCATTTT; CDR3 protein: CASSIQQGNNQPQHF
clone size: NA; D gene: NA; J gene: TRBJ1-5; V gene: TRBV6-5; CDR3 DNA: TGTGCCAGCAGTCTAAGGGGCCTTAATCAGCCCCAGCATTTT; CDR3 protein: CASSLRGLNQPQHF
clone size: NA; D gene: NA; J gene: TRBJ1-2; V gene: TRBV19; CDR3 DNA: TGTGCCAGTAGTATGGTGACAGCGGGCTATGGCTACACCTTC; CDR3 protein: CASSMVTAGYGYTF
clone size: once; D gene: NA; J gene: TRBJ2-2; V gene: TRBV11-2; CDR3 DNA: TGTGCCGGCAAGACACTTTTGAACACCGGGGAGCTGTTTTTT; CDR3 protein: CAGKTLLNTGELFF
clone size: NA; D gene: NA; J gene: TRBJ2-7; V gene: TRBV11-2; CDR3 DNA: TGTGCCAGCAGCTCCCCTAGGGGAGTGAACGAGCAGTACTTC; CDR3 protein: CASSSPRGVNEQYF
clone size: NA; D gene: NA; J gene: TRBJ1-4; V gene: TRBV9; CDR3 DNA: TGTGCCAGCAGCGTAGACGATGAAAAACTGTTTTTT; CDR3 protein: CASSVDDEKLFF
clone size: NA; D gene: NA; J gene: TRBJ2-6; V gene: TRBV6-5; CDR3 DNA: TGTGCCGGAGACGACGGGACCTCTGGGGCCAACGTCCTGACTTTC; CDR3 protein: CAGDDGTSGANVLTF
clone size: NA; D gene: TRBD2; J gene: TRBJ2-3; V gene: TRBV18; CDR3 DNA: TGTGCCAGCTCACCACTTACTAGCGGGTACGATACGCAGTATTTT; CDR3 protein: CASSPLTSGYDTQYF
clone size: NA; D gene: NA; J gene: TRBJ2-3; V gene: TRBV11-2; CDR3 DNA: TGTGCCAGCAGCTTAGAAAGGGCTACCACAGATACGCAGTATTTT; CDR3 protein: CASSLERATTDTQYF
clone size: NA; D gene: NA; J gene: TRBJ2-5; V gene: TRBV27; CDR3 DNA: TGTGCCAGCAGTTTTGGGGCCACCAGAGAGACCCAGTACTTC; CDR3 protein: CASSFGATRETQYF
clone size: few; D gene: NA; J gene: TRBJ1-2; V gene: TRBV7-9; CDR3 DNA: TGTGCCAGCAGCCATAGCCCAGACTATGGCTACACCTTC; CDR3 protein: CASSHSPDYGYTF
clone size: NA; D gene: TRBD1; J gene: TRBJ2-1; V gene: TRBV4-3; CDR3 DNA: TGCGCCAGCAGCCAAGGGGGACCGGGACAGTACTACAATGAGCAGTTCTTC; CDR3 protein: CASSQGGPGQYYNEQFF
clone size: NA; D gene: NA; J gene: TRBJ2-7; V gene: TRBV5-1; CDR3 DNA: TGCGCCAGCAGCTTGGCGGGACCTAGCTACGAGCAGTACTTC; CDR3 protein: CASSLAGPSYEQYF
clone size: NA; D gene: TRBD1; J gene: TRBJ2-1; V gene: TRBV6-4; CDR3 DNA: TGTGCCAGCAGTGAAGGACAGGGAGGCGATGAGCAGTTCTTC; CDR3 protein: CASSEGQGGDEQFF
clone size: NA; D gene: NA; J gene: TRBJ2-1; V gene: TRBV7-2; CDR3 DNA: TGTGCCAGCAGCTTAAGTGGGGACAATGAGCAGTTCTTC; CDR3 protein: CASSLSGDNEQFF
clone size: NA; D gene: TRBD2; J gene: TRBJ2-7; V gene: TRBV9; CDR3 DNA: TGTGCCAGCAGCGTAGGGGAAAGCGGGGGGCGCTCCTACGAGCAGTACTTC; CDR3 protein: CASSVGESGGRSYEQYF
clone size: NA; D gene: NA; J gene: TRBJ2-5; V gene: TRBV27; CDR3 DNA: TGTGCCAGCAGTTTGACTAGTTTGGAGACCCAGTACTTC; CDR3 protein: CASSLTSLETQYF
clone size: NA; D gene: NA; J gene: TRBJ2-5; V gene: TRBV30; CDR3 DNA: TGTGCCTGGAGTGTAGCAGGTCCTACAGGGGAGACCCAGTACTTC; CDR3 protein: CAWSVAGPTGETQYF
clone size: NA; D gene: TRBD1; J gene: TRBJ1-1; V gene: TRBV18; CDR3 DNA: TGTGCCAGCTCCACCAGGAGGACAGGGCTGACTGAAGCTTTCTTT; CDR3 protein: CASSTRRTGLTEAFF
clone size: NA; D gene: TRBD2; J gene: TRBJ2-1; V gene: TRBV4-2; CDR3 DNA: TGTGCCAGCAGCCAACAGACTAGCGGGGTTTACAATGAGCAGTTCTTC; CDR3 protein: CASSQQTSGVYNEQFF
clone size: NA; D gene: NA; J gene: TRBJ1-5; V gene: TRBV6-5; CDR3 DNA: TGTGCCAGCAGAGGACGCAATCAGCCCCAGCATTTT; CDR3 protein: CASRGRNQPQHF
clone size: NA; D gene: TRBD1; J gene: TRBJ2-1; V gene: TRBV5-6; CDR3 DNA: TGTGCCAGCAGCCCCGGGACAGGGGCTTCTCTTAGTTGGAATGAGCAGTTCTTC; CDR3 protein: CASSPGTGASLSWNEQFF
clone size: NA; D gene: NA; J gene: TRBJ2-1; V gene: TRBV18; CDR3 DNA: TGTGCCAGCTCACCCATGGTAGGATCTTACAATGAGCAGTTCTTC; CDR3 protein: CASSPMVGSYNEQFF
clone size: once; D gene: NA; J gene: TRBJ2-5; V gene: TRBV18; CDR3 DNA: TGTGCCAGCTCACCTCCCAGCCAAGAGACCCAGTACTTC; CDR3 protein: CASSPPSQETQYF
clone size: once; D gene: NA; J gene: TRBJ2-1; V gene: TRBV5-1; CDR3 DNA: TGCGCCAGCAGCTTGGGCGGGGTAAGCTCCTACAATGAGCAGTTCTTC; CDR3 protein: CASSLGGVSSYNEQFF
clone size: NA; D gene: NA; J gene: TRBJ1-2; V gene: TRBV7-2; CDR3 DNA: TGTGCCAGCAGCTTAGGGCGGCAGATCTTCTATGGCTACACCTTC; CDR3 protein: CASSLGRQIFYGYTF
clone size: NA; D gene: NA; J gene: TRBJ1-1; V gene: TRBV6-5; CDR3 DNA: TGTGCCAGCAGTTACTCAGGGAGGGGAGCTTTCTTT; CDR3 protein: CASSYSGRGAFF
clone size: NA; D gene: TRBD1; J gene: TRBJ2-6; V gene: TRBV6-2/TRBV6-3; CDR3 DNA: TGTGCCAGCAGCCCACAGGGGGCTAGCGGGGCCAACGTCCTGACTTTC; CDR3 protein: CASSPQGASGANVLTF
clone size: NA; D gene: NA; J gene: TRBJ2-7; V gene: TRBV7-3; CDR3 DNA: TGTGCCAGCAGCTTAGCGGACGGATACTACGAGCAGTACTTC; CDR3 protein: CASSLADGYYEQYF
clone size: once; D gene: NA; J gene: TRBJ1-1; V gene: TRBV18; CDR3 DNA: TGTGCCAGCTCACCAGGCGCGGGGGGCGCGTCGAACACTGAAGCTTTCTTT; CDR3 protein: CASSPGAGGASNTEAFF
clone size: NA; D gene: NA; J gene: TRBJ2-7; V gene: TRBV28; CDR3 DNA: TGTGCCAGCAGTTTGGGTCTGACCTACGAGCAGTACTTC; CDR3 protein: CASSLGLTYEQYF
clone size: NA; D gene: TRBD2; J gene: TRBJ2-1; V gene: TRBV30; CDR3 DNA: TGTGCCTGGAGTGTAGGACTAGCGGGACCCGATGAGCAGTTCTTC; CDR3 protein: CAWSVGLAGPDEQFF
clone size: few; D gene: NA; J gene: TRBJ1-2; V gene: TRBV10-3; CDR3 DNA: TGTGCCATCAGTGACGACAACTATGGCTACACCTTC; CDR3 protein: CAISDDNYGYTF
clone size: NA; D gene: TRBD1; J gene: TRBJ2-4; V gene: TRBV7-2; CDR3 DNA: TGTGCCAGCAGCTTCGCCGGGACAGCCATCCAGTACTTC; CDR3 protein: CASSFAGTAIQYF
clone size: NA; D gene: NA; J gene: TRBJ2-5; V gene: TRBV12-5; CDR3 DNA: TGTGCTAGTGGTTCCTCGACAGGTGTAGAGACCCAGTACTTC; CDR3 protein: CASGSSTGVETQYF